This entry lists 26 T cell receptor beta chains sequenced from one sample in a study of blood T cell repertoires in COVID-19 (TCRdb year 2020). Library preparation used the immunoSEQ multiplex PCR assay. Held by TCRdb, this immuneACCESS table contains in-frame sequences only and omits some clones. Under half of the omission traces to an unresolved V gene where checked; the cause of the rest is unknown. Across this sample there are approximately 140,000 clones, with over 65% seen only once. The ten largest clones represent over 2% of the sample. Input material: peripheral blood. These receptors were taken from a man between 70 and 80 years old with acute or convalescent COVID-19.

This CDR3 is CASSLDPGGYQETQYF. CDR3 DNA: TGCGCCAGCAGCTTGGATCCAGGGGGCTACCAAGAGACCCAGTACTTC. This chain joins TRBV5-1 and TRBJ2-5; 8 bases are shared with TRBD1. Trimming took 0 bases from V and 0 from J; bases not matched to a gene: 4. Looked up from germline, CDR1 is SGHRS and CDR2 is YFSETQ. This CDR3 comprises 16 residues.

This clone showed up just a few times. The V gene is TRBV7-9, the J gene TRBJ2-3; TRBD2 aligns across 9 bases. After removal of 10 bases from V and 3 bases from J, the junction contained 8 bases not matched to a gene. Germline CDR1 and CDR2: SEHNR and FQNEAQ (reference sequence). This CDR3 spans 14 amino acids. In DNA, the CDR3 is TGTGCCATTACGCGGGAGGGCCTGACAGATACGCAGTATTTT. This encodes CAITREGLTDTQYF.

This clone was counted once. The chain links TRBV6-5 to TRBJ1-5; a possible D gene is TRBD1 (5 bases). Germline V gives CDR1 MNHEY, CDR2 SVGAGI. The CDR3 spans 15 residues. Trimming shortened V by 7 bases and J by 3 bases, and 16 bases separated the two germline ends. For the CDR3, the DNA is TGTGCCAGCACCGCCGGGGGGGGGATCAATCAGCCCCAGCATTTT. Protein: CASTAGGGINQPQHF.

V usage is TRBV3-1 (or the pseudogene TRBV3-2) and J usage is TRBJ1-5; D is ambiguous. The CDR3 consists of 15 residues. Trimming cost V 0 bases and J 4 bases, with 10 bases left between them. Per germline, CDR1 LGHDT and CDR2 YNNKEL (reference sequence). CDR3 sequence: CASSQDVAGNQPQHF. CDR3 nucleotides: TGTGCCAGCAGCCAAGATGTCGCGGGGAATCAGCCCCAGCATTTT.

This clone was picked up a small number of times. This rearrangement joins TRBV28 to TRBJ2-7, with D unclear. Deletions cut 5 bases from V and 4 bases from J, with 18 bases between. The CDR3 is 15 amino acids. Looked up from germline, CDR1 is MDHEN and CDR2 is SYDVKM. CDR3 in DNA: TGTGCCAGCAGTCCTCTAGGTGACCAGTCGTACGAGCAGTACTTC. Amino acids: CASSPLGDQSYEQYF.

The rearrangement links TRBV28 to TRBJ1-6; TRBD1 aligns across 9 bases. J gave up 2 bases and V 6 bases, and 8 bases lay outside the gene matches. The CDR3 runs 17 residues. Germline CDR1 MDHEN, CDR2 SYDVKM. CDR3 coding DNA: TGTGCCAGCAGCCATAGACAGGGGGGGGCCTATAATTCACCCCTCCACTTT. Its translation: CASSHRQGGAYNSPLHF.

In its sample, this clone was seen a few times. This chain links TRBV5-1 with TRBJ2-7; D perhaps matches TRBD1 (5 bases). From germline, CDR1 is SGHRS and CDR2 YFSETQ. V was clipped by 3 bases and J by 0 bases, with 7 bases between them. The CDR3 spans 13 residues. CDR3 in amino acids: CASSSQASYEQYF. The CDR3 DNA reads TGCGCCAGCAGCTCACAGGCCTCCTACGAGCAGTACTTC.

V and J are TRBV3-1 (or the pseudogene TRBV3-2) and TRBJ1-4; 9 bases line up with TRBD1. Germline-derived CDR1 and CDR2 are LGHDT and YNNKEL (reference sequence). The CDR3 is made up of 16 amino acids. Trimming at V came to 4 bases and at J to 8 bases, leaving 11 bases not matched to a gene. The CDR3 loop reads CASSRPRDREGEKLFF. The CDR3 region has the DNA TGTGCCAGCAGCCGGCCTCGGGACAGGGAGGGAGAAAAACTGTTTTTT.

The rearrangement links TRBV5-4 to TRBJ2-7, with D possibly matching TRBD1 (6 bases). Germline loops: CDR1 SGHNT, CDR2 YYREEE (reference sequence). Trimming shortened V by 4 bases and J by 6 bases, and 14 bases separated the two germline ends. This CDR3 has 13 amino acids. CDR3 sequence (DNA): TGTGCCAGCAGCAAAACTGGACAGACCGAGCAGTACTTC. Protein product: CASSKTGQTEQYF.

The chain carries TRBV12-5 and TRBJ2-2; 10 nucleotides match TRBD1. This CDR3 spans 16 amino acids. Unmatched junction bases numbered 6, after V lost 5 bases and J lost 3 bases. Germline CDR1 reads LGHNT; CDR2 reads FRNRAP. The CDR3 DNA follows: TGTGCTAGTGGTCTTCGGACAGGGGGGCACACCGGGGAGCTGTTTTTT. This encodes CASGLRTGGHTGELFF.

The J gene is TRBJ1-4, the V gene TRBV28, with D unresolved. Germline V gives CDR1 MDHEN, CDR2 SYDVKM. The germline V and J ends were trimmed by 4 bases and 4 bases, with 13 bases remaining between them. The CDR3 totals 15 residues. The CDR3 loop is CASSYGRNYNEKLFF. As DNA, the CDR3 is TGTGCCAGCAGTTATGGGAGGAACTATAATGAAAAACTGTTTTTT.

The chain combines TRBV6-1 with TRBJ1-3; possibly TRBD1 for D (6 bases). CDR1 MNHNS and CDR2 SASEGT come from the germline V gene. V was cut by 1 base and J by 4 bases, with 11 bases left in between. The CDR3 extends over 15 amino acids. The CDR3 loop reads CASSEVQGAGNTIYF. CDR3 DNA: TGTGCCAGCAGTGAAGTACAGGGAGCCGGAAACACCATATATTTT.

The J gene is TRBJ2-5, the V gene TRBV7-6, with 7 bases identical to TRBD2. The ends lost 5 bases at V and 3 bases at J; junction bases unmatched: 12. The CDR3 loop spans 16 amino acids. The germline V gene encodes CDR1 SGHVS and CDR2 FNYEAQ. CDR3 protein: CASSPNGRAVKETQYF. The CDR3 coding sequence is TGTGCCAGCAGCCCTAATGGGAGGGCTGTGAAAGAGACCCAGTACTTC.

This chain connects TRBV15 to TRBJ1-3, with a possible D match to TRBD1 (6 bases). The CDR3 contains 16 residues. V lost 3 bases, J lost 0 bases, and 12 bases lay in between. Germline CDR1 is LNHNV and CDR2 is YYDKDF (reference sequence). The CDR3 DNA reads TGTGCCACCAGCAGGGCCCGGGGGGCCTCTGGAAACACCATATATTTT. Translated: CATSRARGASGNTIYF.

V and J are TRBV5-1 and TRBJ2-6, with unresolved D. The CDR3 consists of 15 residues. CDR1 and CDR2 from the germline V gene are SGHRS and YFSETQ. Trimming shortened V by 2 bases and J by 4 bases, and 10 bases separated the two germline ends. The CDR3 here is CASSFSVPGANVLTF. In DNA, the CDR3 is TGCGCCAGCAGCTTTTCAGTTCCCGGGGCCAACGTCCTGACTTTC.

The chain employs TRBV6-1 and TRBJ2-4; D might be TRBD2 (6 bases). Trimming removed 3 bases from V and 7 bases from J, with 13 bases in between. Germline CDR1 is MNHNS and CDR2 is SASEGT. This CDR3 region has 14 residues. The CDR3 protein is CASSDPRRGNIQYF. The DNA of the CDR3 is TGTGCCAGCAGTGATCCGCGTCGGGGGAACATTCAGTACTTC.

The chain recombines TRBV5-5 with TRBJ1-2; D is ambiguous. Trimming cost V 0 bases and J 9 bases, with 18 bases left between them. Per the germline V gene, CDR1 is SGHKS and CDR2 is YYEKEE (reference sequence). The CDR3 runs 15 residues. The CDR3 nucleotides read TGTGCCAGCAGCTTGGCTTGGACTGGCGCTATGAGCTACACCTTC. Protein sequence: CASSLAWTGAMSYTF.

The rearrangement links TRBV4-1 to TRBJ1-6; the D is unclear. This CDR3 region has 17 residues. The germline CDR1 and CDR2 sequences are MGHRA and YSYEKL. The germline V and J ends were trimmed by 0 bases and 2 bases, with 11 bases remaining between them. In nucleotides, the CDR3 is TGCGCCAGCAGCCAAGACTCCCAGAACCCCTATAATTCACCCCTCCACTTT. Translation gives CASSQDSQNPYNSPLHF.

The J gene is TRBJ2-7, the V gene TRBV28; D not resolved. V lost 1 base to trimming and J lost 0 bases, with 4 bases between them. Germline loops: CDR1 MDHEN, CDR2 SYDVKM. CDR3 length: 13 amino acids. CDR3 protein: CASSLSSSYEQYF. The CDR3 DNA reads TGTGCCAGCAGTTTATCGTCCTCCTACGAGCAGTACTTC.

The chain couples TRBV19 to TRBJ2-2, with D perhaps TRBD2 (5 bases). Trimming took off 8 bases at V and 4 bases at J, with 14 bases between the two ends. Germline CDR1 reads LNHDA; CDR2 reads SQIVND (reference sequence). The CDR3 has 14 amino acids. CDR3 loop: CASSGNRGTGELFF. The DNA of the CDR3 is TGTGCCAGTTCAGGAAATCGGGGCACCGGGGAGCTGTTTTTT.

The chain is built from TRBV27 and TRBJ2-2; 7 bases align to TRBD1. In germline, CDR1 is MNHEY, CDR2 SMNVEV (reference sequence). Unmatched junction bases numbered 8, after V lost 2 bases and J lost 5 bases. The CDR3 covers 16 residues. This chain's CDR3 is CASSLVRGRVTGELFF. The CDR3 nucleotides are TGTGCCAGCAGTTTAGTTAGGGGGCGCGTTACCGGGGAGCTGTTTTTT.

The rearrangement uses TRBV9 and TRBJ1-2; the D gene is possibly TRBD1 (5 bases). CDR3 size: 12 residues. Trimming removed 0 bases from V and 8 bases from J, with 8 bases in between. The germline V gene encodes CDR1 SGDLS and CDR2 YYNGEE. The CDR3 sequence: CASSVDGAGYTF. The CDR3 coding sequence is TGTGCCAGCAGCGTAGATGGGGCCGGCTACACCTTC.

The chain uses TRBV11-2 and TRBJ1-2, with 9 nucleotides matching TRBD1. CDR1 SGHAT and CDR2 FQNNGV come from the germline V gene. The CDR3 is made up of 16 amino acids. After removal of 5 bases from V and 7 bases from J, the junction contained 14 bases not matched to a gene. The CDR3 spells CASSMMSGTGSSGYTF. The CDR3 DNA is TGTGCCAGCAGCATGATGTCCGGGACAGGGTCGAGTGGCTACACCTTC.

The chain couples TRBV15 to TRBJ2-1, with D possibly matching TRBD2 (6 bases). The CDR3 sequence is 15 residues long. Trimming stripped 2 bases from V and 5 bases from J, with 13 bases between. From germline, CDR1 is LNHNV and CDR2 YYDKDF (reference sequence). In DNA form, the CDR3 reads TGTGCCACCAGCAGACCTTGGGGGGAGGACAATGAGCAGTTCTTC. Amino acids: CATSRPWGEDNEQFF.

The chain is built from TRBV28 and TRBJ1-4; a possible D gene is TRBD1 (5 bases). V lost 2 bases and J 3 bases, leaving 7 bases between the germline ends. There are 14 residues in the CDR3. Germline V lookup: CDR1 MDHEN, CDR2 SYDVKM. The CDR3 spells CASSLPGSNEKLFF. The CDR3 DNA follows: TGTGCCAGCAGTTTACCAGGGTCTAATGAAAAACTGTTTTTT. Based on the CDR3 plus reference TRBV28 and TRBJ1-4, the full variable domain is DVKVTQSSRYLVKRTGEKVFLECVQDMDHENMFWYRQDPGLGLRLIYFSYDVKMKEKGDIPEGYSVSREKKERFSLILESASTNQTSMYLCASSLPGSNEKLFFGSGTQLSVL.

The chain combines TRBV30 with TRBJ1-6; weak D call: TRBD1 (6 bases). The CDR3 totals 14 residues. The V end lost 0 bases, the J end lost 9 bases, and 12 bases lay between the germline ends. The V gene's germline CDR1 is GTSNPN and CDR2 SVGIG (reference sequence). This CDR3 is CAWSVAGVGSPLHF. In nucleotides, the CDR3 is TGTGCCTGGAGTGTCGCAGGGGTAGGTTCACCCCTCCACTTT. Drawing the rest from reference TRBV30 and TRBJ1-6, the complete variable domain is SQTIHQWPATLVQPVGSPLSLECTVEGTSNPNLYWYRQAAGRGLQLLFYSVGIGQISSEVPQNLSASRPQDRQFILSSKKLLLSDSGFYLCAWSVAGVGSPLHFGNGTRLTVT.